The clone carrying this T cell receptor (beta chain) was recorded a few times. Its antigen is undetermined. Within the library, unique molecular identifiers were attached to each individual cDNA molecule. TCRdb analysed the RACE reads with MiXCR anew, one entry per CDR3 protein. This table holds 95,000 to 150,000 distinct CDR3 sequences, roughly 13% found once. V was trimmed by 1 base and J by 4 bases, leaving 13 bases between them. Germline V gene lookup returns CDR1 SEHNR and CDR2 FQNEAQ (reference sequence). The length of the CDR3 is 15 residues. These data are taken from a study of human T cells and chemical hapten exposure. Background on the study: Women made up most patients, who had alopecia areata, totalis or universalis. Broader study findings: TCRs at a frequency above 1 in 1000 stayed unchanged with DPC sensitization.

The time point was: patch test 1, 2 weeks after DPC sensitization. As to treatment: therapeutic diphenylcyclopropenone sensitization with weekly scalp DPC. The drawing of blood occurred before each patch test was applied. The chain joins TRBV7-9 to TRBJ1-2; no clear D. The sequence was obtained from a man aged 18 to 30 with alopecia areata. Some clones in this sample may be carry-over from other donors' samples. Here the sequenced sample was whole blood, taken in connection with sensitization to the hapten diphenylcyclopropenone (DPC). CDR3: CASSLVTGFGYGYTF. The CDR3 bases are TGTGCCAGCAGCTTAGTTACCGGGTTTGGCTATGGCTACACCTTC.